This TCR beta chain was identified during a study of shared clonotypes between healthy human individuals. For the study at large: Per donor, three plates held CD4 naive cells, three held CD4 memory, two held CD8 naive and one held CD8 memory.

The study ran the assay at deep level. The sorted-subset replicate PCRs were given about 210 ng DNA, which is 30,000 or so T cell genomes. Sequencing was performed with immunoSEQ multiplex PCR; in TCRdb, only in-frame clones are kept and a portion is missing. This table has roughly 660,000 clones, 80% to 95% appearing once. Study conclusions and caveats: Rarefaction showed that sequencing of sorted subsets was incomplete (despite large depth).

Comment on this clone: What it binds is unknown.

The trim removed 5 bases at V and 4 bases at J, leaving 8 bases unmatched. CDR3 length equals 16 residues. From germline, CDR1 is SEHNR and CDR2 FQNEAQ (reference sequence). The rearrangement uses TRBV7-9 and TRBJ1-4; 9 positions agree with TRBD1. This TCR came from a man in his late teens or twenties in good health. Some clones in this sample may be carry-over from other donors' samples. The sequenced sample was memory CD8+ T cells from PBMCs. Subset meaning: CD45RO+ cells pooled with CCR7-negative TemRA cells. The CDR3 spells CASSAPRGQGNEKLFF. CDR3 sequence (DNA): TGTGCCAGCAGCGCGCCTCGGGGACAGGGTAATGAAAAACTGTTTTTT.